This passage covers 6 T cell receptor beta chains from one sample sequenced in a study of blood T cell repertoires in COVID-19. Sequenced by immunoSEQ multiplex PCR; TCRdb stores in-frame clones only, minus some. In the table there are 150,000 to 180,000 clones, 80% to 90% of which are singletons. The sequenced sample was peripheral blood. All receptors come from a woman aged 50 to 60 with acute or convalescent COVID-19.

J is TRBJ1-3 and V is TRBV15, with D uncertain. Trimming removed 5 bases from V and 0 bases from J, with 5 bases in between. The CDR3 spans 13 residues. Germline loops: CDR1 LNHNV, CDR2 YYDKDF (reference sequence). The CDR3 DNA sequence: TGTGCCACCAGCGACTTCTCTGGAAACACCATATATTTT. Its translation: CATSDFSGNTIYF.

As for this clone: The same CDR3 arises from other DNA sequences in this sample as well. The genes are TRBV15 and TRBJ2-1; D is uncertain. CDR3 length equals 12 residues. Germline values: CDR1 LNHNV, CDR2 YYDKDF (reference sequence). V lost 0 bases, J lost 6 bases, and 3 bases lay in between. The DNA of the CDR3 is TGTGCCACCAGCAGAGACAGCAATGAGCAGTTCTTC. Translating gives CATSRDSNEQFF.

The CDR3 DNA follows: TGTGCCAGCAGTATTCTATTCGGGACAGGGGATCACAATGAGCAGTTCTTC. Translated, it gives CASSILFGTGDHNEQFF. The chain recombines TRBV28 with TRBJ2-1; TRBD1 aligns across 10 bases. Germline trimming cut 5 bases from V and 5 bases from J; bases unmatched to any gene: 12. The CDR3 is made up of 17 amino acids. The V gene's germline CDR1 is MDHEN and CDR2 SYDVKM. Full variable domain (missing parts from reference TRBV28 and TRBJ2-1): DVKVTQSSRYLVKRTGEKVFLECVQDMDHENMFWYRQDPGLGLRLIYFSYDVKMKEKGDIPEGYSVSREKKERFSLILESASTNQTSMYLCASSILFGTGDHNEQFFGPGTRLTVL.

The chain employs TRBV7-3 and TRBJ2-5; perhaps TRBD2 as D (6 bases). The V end was cut by 5 bases, the J end by 2 bases, with 9 bases between. In germline, CDR1 is SGHTA, CDR2 FQGTGA. The CDR3 totals 13 residues. Here the CDR3 reads CASSLGGQETQYF. DNA of the CDR3: TGTGCCAGCAGCCTTGGGGGGCAAGAGACCCAGTACTTC.

CDR3: CASSYNGGETQYF. The CDR3 DNA reads as TGTGCCAGCAGTTACAACGGGGGGGAGACCCAGTACTTC. The rearrangement links TRBV6-5 to TRBJ2-5; 7 bases map to TRBD2. The CDR3 spans 13 residues. With V trimmed by 2 bases and J by 5 bases, 2 bases remained unmatched. Germline lookup yields CDR1 MNHEY and CDR2 SVGAGI.

This chain joins TRBV7-2 and TRBJ2-7; perhaps TRBD2 as D (5 bases). The ends were cut back, 4 bases at V and 3 bases at J, with 16 bases in the middle. This CDR3 contains 15 residues. Per the germline V gene, CDR1 is SGHTA and CDR2 is FQGNSA. In DNA form, the CDR3 reads TGTGCCAGCAGCTCCCGGGGTGACAAATTCTACGAGCAGTACTTC. Translation gives CASSSRGDKFYEQYF.